Described below is a single TCR beta chain sequence and its context. The antigen is undetermined. These data originate in a study of shared clonotypes between healthy human individuals. Study-level findings and limits: Larger richness was generally estimated for naive than memory subsets.

Germline CDR1 is DFQATT and CDR2 is SNEGSKA (reference sequence). The V end lost 5 bases, the J end lost 4 bases, and 2 bases lay between the germline ends. CDR3 size: 10 residues. Genomic DNA belonging to each subset was distributed in equal measure over several immunoSEQ plates. Profiled with immunoSEQ multiplex PCR; TCRdb holds only in-frame clones, not every one. The sample yields roughly 2 million clones, over 85% seen once. This chain connects TRBV20-1 to TRBJ1-4, with unresolved D. Sequencing used naive CD4+ T cells sorted from blood. This sample's subset: CD45RA+ positively selected. The TCR sequence derives from a young man in good health. CDR3: CSAYNEKLFF. The CDR3 nucleotides read TGCAGTGCTTATAATGAAAAACTGTTTTTT.